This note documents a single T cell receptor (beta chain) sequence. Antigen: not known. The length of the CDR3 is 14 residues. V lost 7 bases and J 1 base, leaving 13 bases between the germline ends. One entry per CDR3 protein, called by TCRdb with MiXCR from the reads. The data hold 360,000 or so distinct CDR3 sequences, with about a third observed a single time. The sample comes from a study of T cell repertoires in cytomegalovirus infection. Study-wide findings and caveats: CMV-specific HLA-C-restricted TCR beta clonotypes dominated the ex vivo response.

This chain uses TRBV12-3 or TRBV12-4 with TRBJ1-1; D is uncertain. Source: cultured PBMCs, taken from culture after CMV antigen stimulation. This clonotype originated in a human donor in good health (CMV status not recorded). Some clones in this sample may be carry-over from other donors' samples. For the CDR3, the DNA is TGTGCCAGCACCCGCAGGTCGCGGAACACTGAAGCTTTCTTT. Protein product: CASTRRSRNTEAFF.